This T cell receptor (beta chain) was profiled in a study of blood T cell repertoires in COVID-19. Turning to the study itself: From the United States, Italy and Spain came samples of acute and convalescent COVID-19. From T cells, B-cell-depleted T cells, or PBMCs came the material, which was cDNA or gDNA.

The count of this clone is one. As processed by the authors: Estimates of nucleated cell counts were drawn from the amplification of reference gene primers. Libraries were prepared by immunoSEQ multiplex PCR; TCRdb keeps only in-frame clonotypes and omits some of them. V and J calls and clone size are copied from that table; D and trimming were computed from the DNA. The sample shows hundreds of thousands of clones, 65% to 85% of them seen only once. V shed 5 bases and J 7 bases; nucleotides not matched to a gene: 9. Germline-derived CDR1 and CDR2 are MNHEY and SMNVEV (reference sequence). The CDR3 consists of 14 residues. Seattle cases were enrolled at active infection and followed longitudinally.

This receptor was identified in a woman in her twenties or thirties with COVID-19, enrolled during active disease. The chain is built from TRBV27 and TRBJ1-2; 8 bases align to TRBD1. The specimen was peripheral blood. The CDR3 protein is CASSANQGARGYTF. In DNA form, the CDR3 reads TGTGCCAGCAGTGCCAATCAGGGGGCGCGTGGCTACACCTTC.